This is a list of T cell receptor beta chains from one sample in a study of CD8 T cells in Susac syndrome. TCRdb re-derived calls from the immunoSEQ multiplex PCR reads in MiXCR, one entry per CDR3 protein. The sample contains roughly 120,000 distinct CDR3 sequences, around 94% of which appear only once. Sequenced material: CD4+ T cells from PBMCs. Receptors originate from a human donor with multiple sclerosis. Each CDR3 is given with its conserved first and last residue. The D gene is left open where the match is weak. Clone size is given for some rows only: seen once, a few or many times, or a class if the clone is expanded.

J: TRBJ1-2
size: -
length: 19
V: TRBV6-1
D: TRBD1
CDR3: CASSPFGAGTGGLIYGYTF
DNA: TGTGCCAGCAGTCCATTCGGAGCCGGGACAGGGGGCCTCATCTATGGCTACACCTTC

J: TRBJ2-5
size: -
length: 15
V: TRBV2
D: -
CDR3: CASSGRTVYQETQYF
DNA: TGTGCCAGCAGTGGCCGGACGGTGTACCAAGAGACCCAGTACTTC

J: TRBJ2-3
size: -
length: 12
V: TRBV13
D: -
CDR3: CASSLFEDTQYF
DNA: TGTGCCAGCAGCTTATTTGAAGATACGCAGTATTTT

J: TRBJ1-5
size: -
length: 13
V: TRBV19
D: -
CDR3: CASSREDRQPQHF
DNA: TGTGCCAGTAGTAGAGAAGACAGACAGCCCCAGCATTTT

J: TRBJ2-1
size: -
length: 13
V: TRBV5-1
D: -
CDR3: CASSLSGLNEQFF
DNA: TGCGCCAGCAGCTTGTCGGGTCTCAATGAGCAGTTCTTC

J: TRBJ1-1
size: -
length: 13
V: TRBV18
D: -
CDR3: CASSPPVNTEAFF
DNA: TGTGCCAGCTCACCACCGGTTAACACTGAAGCTTTCTTT

J: TRBJ2-3
size: -
length: 15
V: TRBV20-1
D: TRBD1
CDR3: CSARDGTGGSDTQYF
DNA: TGCAGTGCTAGAGATGGGACAGGGGGTTCAGATACGCAGTATTTT

J: TRBJ1-6
size: -
length: 15
V: TRBV6-1
D: TRBD1
CDR3: CASSERGLGNSPLHF
DNA: TGTGCCAGCAGTGAGAGGGGGCTCGGGAATTCACCCCTCCACTTT

J: TRBJ1-2
size: -
length: 14
V: TRBV27
D: -
CDR3: CASSPNIGDYGYTF
DNA: TGTGCCAGCAGTCCCAACATAGGGGACTATGGCTACACCTTC

J: TRBJ2-7
size: -
length: 15
V: TRBV6-5
D: TRBD1
CDR3: CASSGTGTGDYEQYF
DNA: TGTGCCAGCAGTGGCACCGGGACAGGGGACTACGAGCAGTACTTC

J: TRBJ1-3
size: -
length: 13
V: TRBV12-3/TRBV12-4
D: -
CDR3: CASSPFSGNTIYF
DNA: TGTGCCAGCAGCCCGTTTTCTGGAAACACCATATATTTT

J: TRBJ2-1
size: -
length: 14
V: TRBV20-1
D: -
CDR3: CSARDQAWGAEQFF
DNA: TGCAGTGCTAGAGATCAAGCGTGGGGTGCGGAGCAGTTCTTC

J: TRBJ1-1
size: -
length: 15
V: TRBV30
D: -
CDR3: CAWSVDRRPGTEAFF
DNA: TGTGCCTGGAGTGTGGATAGACGGCCGGGCACTGAAGCTTTCTTT

J: TRBJ2-2
size: -
length: 15
V: TRBV10-2
D: TRBD2
CDR3: CASGLAGGGTGELFF
DNA: TGCGCCAGCGGACTAGCGGGGGGTGGAACCGGGGAGCTGTTTTTT

J: TRBJ1-2
size: -
length: 15
V: TRBV30
D: -
CDR3: CAWSTQRGGNYGYTF
DNA: TGTGCCTGGAGCACTCAGAGGGGAGGGAACTATGGCTACACCTTC

J: TRBJ2-5
size: -
length: 14
V: TRBV11-2
D: -
CDR3: CASSVRGGGETQYF
DNA: TGTGCCAGCAGCGTAAGGGGAGGGGGAGAGACCCAGTACTTC

J: TRBJ1-3
size: -
length: 16
V: TRBV4-3
D: -
CDR3: CASSPSAGAVGNTIYF
DNA: TGCGCCAGCAGCCCCTCTGCAGGGGCCGTTGGAAACACCATATATTTT

J: TRBJ2-5
size: -
length: 14
V: TRBV20-1
D: TRBD2
CDR3: CSARGQRGGETQYF
DNA: TGCAGTGCTAGAGGCCAGCGGGGGGGCGAGACCCAGTACTTC

J: TRBJ1-6
size: once
length: 14
V: TRBV12-3/TRBV12-4
D: -
CDR3: CASTGGRVGSPLHF
DNA: TGTGCCAGCACGGGGGGCAGGGTAGGTTCACCCCTCCACTTT

J: TRBJ1-1
size: -
length: 11
V: TRBV2
D: -
CDR3: CASRPYAEAFF
DNA: TGTGCCAGCAGACCCTATGCTGAAGCTTTCTTT

J: TRBJ1-5
size: -
length: 14
V: TRBV20-1
D: -
CDR3: CSASTGYSNQPQHF
DNA: TGCAGTGCTAGTACAGGATATAGCAATCAGCCCCAGCATTTT

J: TRBJ1-4
size: -
length: 18
V: TRBV4-1
D: -
CDR3: CASSQAHSPIPTNEKLFF
DNA: TGCGCCAGCAGCCAAGCTCACTCCCCCATACCAACTAATGAAAAACTGTTTTTT

J: TRBJ1-6
size: once
length: 14
V: TRBV19
D: TRBD1
CDR3: CASSRQGADSPLHF
DNA: TGTGCCAGTAGTCGGCAGGGGGCCGATTCACCCCTCCACTTT

J: TRBJ2-3
size: once
length: 14
V: TRBV7-6
D: -
CDR3: CASSPRPSTDTQYF
DNA: TGTGCCAGCAGCCCACGACCAAGCACAGATACGCAGTATTTT

J: TRBJ1-6
size: -
length: 13
V: TRBV7-3
D: -
CDR3: CASSSEGHSPLHF
DNA: TGTGCCAGCAGCTCGGAGGGCCACTCACCCCTCCACTTT

J: TRBJ2-7
size: -
length: 16
V: TRBV19
D: TRBD1
CDR3: CASSTLRDREGGEQYF
DNA: TGTGCCAGTAGTACGCTCCGGGACAGGGAAGGTGGCGAGCAGTACTTC

J: TRBJ2-7
size: -
length: 15
V: TRBV5-1
D: -
CDR3: CASSSGNRVSYEQYF
DNA: TGCGCCAGCAGCTCCGGAAACAGGGTAAGCTACGAGCAGTACTTC

J: TRBJ2-2
size: once
length: 16
V: TRBV4-3
D: TRBD1
CDR3: CASSQLTGELAGELFF
DNA: TGCGCCAGCAGCCAATTGACAGGGGAGTTAGCCGGGGAGCTGTTTTTT

J: TRBJ2-5
size: -
length: 15
V: TRBV9
D: -
CDR3: CASSKRDEAPETQYF
DNA: TGTGCCAGCAGCAAAAGGGACGAGGCACCCGAGACCCAGTACTTC

J: TRBJ1-2
size: -
length: 10
V: TRBV12-3/TRBV12-4
D: -
CDR3: CATRGDGYTF
DNA: TGTGCCACCCGGGGGGATGGCTACACCTTC

J: TRBJ2-3
size: -
length: 13
V: TRBV13
D: -
CDR3: CASTRGGTDTQYF
DNA: TGTGCCAGCACCCGGGGAGGCACAGATACGCAGTATTTT

J: TRBJ2-7
size: -
length: 12
V: TRBV5-1
D: -
CDR3: CASSRTTGEQYF
DNA: TGCGCCAGCAGCCGCACCACAGGGGAGCAGTACTTC

J: TRBJ2-5
size: -
length: 16
V: TRBV6-2/TRBV6-3
D: -
CDR3: CASSLRRAGGEETQYF
DNA: TGTGCCAGCAGCCTTCGGAGGGCAGGTGGAGAAGAGACCCAGTACTTC

J: TRBJ1-2
size: -
length: 15
V: TRBV5-1
D: -
CDR3: CASSLAVGTSYGYTF
DNA: TGCGCCAGCAGCTTGGCCGTGGGGACAAGCTATGGCTACACCTTC

J: TRBJ2-7
size: -
length: 17
V: TRBV6-5
D: -
CDR3: CASSYRGTLTFSYEQYF
DNA: TGTGCCAGCAGTTACCGGGGGACTTTAACCTTTTCCTACGAGCAGTACTTC

J: TRBJ1-1
size: -
length: 11
V: TRBV20-1
D: -
CDR3: CSTRDPVEAFF
DNA: TGCAGTACCAGGGACCCGGTTGAAGCTTTCTTT

J: TRBJ2-5
size: -
length: 15
V: TRBV20-1
D: TRBD2
CDR3: CSARFRGGRRETQYF
DNA: TGCAGTGCTAGATTCCGGGGGGGCAGGCGGGAGACCCAGTACTTC

J: TRBJ1-5
size: -
length: 14
V: TRBV19
D: -
CDR3: CASSMGLNNQPQHF
DNA: TGTGCCAGTAGTATGGGGCTTAACAATCAGCCCCAGCATTTT

J: TRBJ2-2
size: -
length: 12
V: TRBV6-5
D: -
CDR3: CASSSTAGELFF
DNA: TGTGCCAGCAGTTCCACAGCCGGGGAGCTGTTTTTT

J: TRBJ2-5
size: -
length: 12
V: TRBV12-3/TRBV12-4
D: -
CDR3: CASRTAMGTQYF
DNA: TGTGCCAGCCGGACGGCCATGGGGACCCAGTACTTC

J: TRBJ2-7
size: -
length: 15
V: TRBV27
D: TRBD1
CDR3: CASARGTDNLNEQYF
DNA: TGTGCCAGCGCTAGAGGGACAGACAACCTCAACGAGCAGTACTTC

J: TRBJ2-2
size: -
length: 16
V: TRBV9
D: TRBD1
CDR3: CASSAPGTANTGELFF
DNA: TGTGCCAGCAGCGCGCCGGGGACAGCGAACACCGGGGAGCTGTTTTTT

J: TRBJ1-1
size: -
length: 12
V: TRBV20-1
D: -
CDR3: CSASGGNTEAFF
DNA: TGCAGTGCATCCGGGGGGAACACTGAAGCTTTCTTT

J: TRBJ2-1
size: -
length: 16
V: TRBV12-5
D: TRBD2
CDR3: CASGSRTGGGYNEQFF
DNA: TGTGCTAGTGGTTCCCGGACGGGCGGGGGCTACAATGAGCAGTTCTTC

J: TRBJ2-7
size: -
length: 15
V: TRBV28
D: TRBD1
CDR3: CASSATGYRSYEQYF
DNA: TGTGCCAGCAGCGCGACAGGGTACCGCTCCTACGAGCAGTACTTC

J: TRBJ1-3
size: -
length: 13
V: TRBV29-1
D: -
CDR3: CSVASSSGNTIYF
DNA: TGCAGCGTTGCGTCAAGCTCTGGAAACACCATATATTTT

J: TRBJ1-2
size: -
length: 13
V: TRBV7-3
D: -
CDR3: CASSLEEGQGYTF
DNA: TGTGCCAGCAGCTTAGAGGAGGGGCAGGGCTACACCTTC

J: TRBJ1-3
size: -
length: 15
V: TRBV15
D: -
CDR3: CATSRDLGSGNTIYF
DNA: TGTGCCACCAGCAGAGATCTCGGGTCTGGAAACACCATATATTTT

J: TRBJ2-7
size: -
length: 15
V: TRBV5-1
D: -
CDR3: CASSLGSQGKHEQYF
DNA: TGCGCCAGCAGCCTGGGATCCCAGGGAAAGCACGAGCAGTACTTC

J: TRBJ1-5
size: -
length: 17
V: TRBV30
D: -
CDR3: CAWSVDLAWDGNQPQHF
DNA: TGTGCCTGGAGTGTAGATCTGGCCTGGGATGGCAATCAGCCCCAGCATTTT

J: TRBJ2-6
size: -
length: 13
V: TRBV29-1
D: -
CDR3: CSVKVSGANVLTF
DNA: TGCAGCGTTAAGGTCTCTGGGGCCAACGTCCTGACTTTC